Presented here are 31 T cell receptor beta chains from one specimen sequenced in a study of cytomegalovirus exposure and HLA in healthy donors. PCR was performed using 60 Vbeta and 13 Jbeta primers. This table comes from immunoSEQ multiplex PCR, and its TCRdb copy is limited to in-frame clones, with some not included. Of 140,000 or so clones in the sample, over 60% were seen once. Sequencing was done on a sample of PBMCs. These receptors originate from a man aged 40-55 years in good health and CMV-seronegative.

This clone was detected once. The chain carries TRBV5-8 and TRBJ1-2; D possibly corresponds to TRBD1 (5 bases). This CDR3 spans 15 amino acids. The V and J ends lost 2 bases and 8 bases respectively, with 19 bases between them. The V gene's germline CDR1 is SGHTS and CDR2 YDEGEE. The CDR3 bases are TGTGCCAGCAGCTTCACACAGGAATATGTGACGGGCTACACCTTC. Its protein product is CASSFTQEYVTGYTF.

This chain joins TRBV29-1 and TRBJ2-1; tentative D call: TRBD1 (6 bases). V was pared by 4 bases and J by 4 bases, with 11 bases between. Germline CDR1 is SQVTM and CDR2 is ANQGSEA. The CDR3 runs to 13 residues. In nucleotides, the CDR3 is TGCAGCGTTGGGACAGCCAGGTACAATGAGCAGTTCTTC. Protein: CSVGTARYNEQFF.

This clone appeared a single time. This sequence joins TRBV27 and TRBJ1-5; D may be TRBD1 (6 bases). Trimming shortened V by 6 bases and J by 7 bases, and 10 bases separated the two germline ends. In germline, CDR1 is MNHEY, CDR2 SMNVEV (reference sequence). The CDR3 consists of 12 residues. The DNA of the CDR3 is TGTGCCAGCAGGCATGGGGGCCAGCCCCAGCATTTT. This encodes CASRHGGQPQHF.

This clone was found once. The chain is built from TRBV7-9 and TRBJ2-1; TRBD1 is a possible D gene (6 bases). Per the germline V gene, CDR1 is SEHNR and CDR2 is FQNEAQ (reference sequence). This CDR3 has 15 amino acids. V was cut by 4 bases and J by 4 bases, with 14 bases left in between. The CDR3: CASSSRGTTYNEQFF. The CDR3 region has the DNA TGTGCCAGCAGCTCAAGGGGGACCACATACAATGAGCAGTTCTTC. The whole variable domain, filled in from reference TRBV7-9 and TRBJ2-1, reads DTGVSQNPRHKITKRGQNVTFRCDPISEHNRLYWYRQTLGQGPEFLTYFQNEAQLEKSRLLSDRFSAERPKGSFSTLEIQRTEQGDSAMYLCASSSRGTTYNEQFFGPGTRLTVL.

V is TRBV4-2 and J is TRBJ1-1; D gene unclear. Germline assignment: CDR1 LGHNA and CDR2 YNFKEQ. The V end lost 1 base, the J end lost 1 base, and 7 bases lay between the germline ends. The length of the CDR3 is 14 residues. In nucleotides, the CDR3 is TGTGCCAGCAGCCAAGTCGTTCGGAACACTGAAGCTTTCTTT. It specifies CASSQVVRNTEAFF.

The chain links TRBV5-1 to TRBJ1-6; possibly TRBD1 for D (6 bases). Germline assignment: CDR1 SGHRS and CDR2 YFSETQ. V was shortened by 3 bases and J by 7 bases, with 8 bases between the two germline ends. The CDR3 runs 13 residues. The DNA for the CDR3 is TGCGCCAGCAGCTGGACAGACAATTCACCCCTCCACTTT. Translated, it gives CASSWTDNSPLHF.

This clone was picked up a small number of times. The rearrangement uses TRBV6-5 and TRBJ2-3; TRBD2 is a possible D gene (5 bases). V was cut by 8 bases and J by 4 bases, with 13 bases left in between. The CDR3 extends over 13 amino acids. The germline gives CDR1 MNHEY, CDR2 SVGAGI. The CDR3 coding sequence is TGTGCCAGCCGTACGGGGATCTCAGATACGCAGTATTTT. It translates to CASRTGISDTQYF.

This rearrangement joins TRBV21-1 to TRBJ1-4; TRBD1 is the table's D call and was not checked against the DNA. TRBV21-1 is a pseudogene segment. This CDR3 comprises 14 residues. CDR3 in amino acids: CASSGDRGREKLFF. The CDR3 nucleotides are TGTGCCAGCAGTGGAGACAGGGGACGGGAAAAACTGTTTTTT.

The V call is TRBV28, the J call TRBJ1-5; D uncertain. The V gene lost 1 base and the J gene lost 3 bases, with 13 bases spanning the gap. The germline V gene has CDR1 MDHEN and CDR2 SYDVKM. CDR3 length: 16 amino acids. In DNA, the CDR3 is TGTGCCAGCAGTTTATTCTGGTCAGGCTCCAATCAGCCCCAGCATTTT. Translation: CASSLFWSGSNQPQHF.

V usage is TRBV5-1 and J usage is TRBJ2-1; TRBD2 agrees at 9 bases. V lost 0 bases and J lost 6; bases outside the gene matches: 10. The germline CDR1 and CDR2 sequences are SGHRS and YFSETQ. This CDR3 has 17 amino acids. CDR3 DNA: TGCGCCAGCAGCTTGGGAATTCTAGCGGGGCGGGGCAATGAGCAGTTCTTC. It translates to CASSLGILAGRGNEQFF.

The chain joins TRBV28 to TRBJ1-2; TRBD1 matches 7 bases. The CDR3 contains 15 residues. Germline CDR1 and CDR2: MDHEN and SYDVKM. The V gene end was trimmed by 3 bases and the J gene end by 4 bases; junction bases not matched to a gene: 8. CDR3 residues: CASSFFPDRAYGYTF. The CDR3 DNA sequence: TGTGCCAGCAGTTTCTTTCCCGACAGGGCCTATGGCTACACCTTC.

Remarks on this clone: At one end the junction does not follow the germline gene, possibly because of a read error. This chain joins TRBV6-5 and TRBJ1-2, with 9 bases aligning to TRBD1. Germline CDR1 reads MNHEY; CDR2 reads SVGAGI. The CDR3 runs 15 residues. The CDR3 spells CASIYSGQGPHGYTF. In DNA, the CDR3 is TGTGCCAGCATTTACTCGGGACAGGGCCCTCATGGCTACACCTTC.

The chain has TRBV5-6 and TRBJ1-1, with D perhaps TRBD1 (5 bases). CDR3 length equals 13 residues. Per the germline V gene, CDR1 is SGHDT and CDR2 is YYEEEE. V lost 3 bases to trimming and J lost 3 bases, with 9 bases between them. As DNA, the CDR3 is TGTGCCAGCAGCTGGGGGGGGGACACTGAAGCTTTCTTT. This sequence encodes CASSWGGDTEAFF.

CDR3 in DNA: TGTGCCAGCAGCGCCCGGGACAGGGGAGCAGATACGCAGTATTTT. This sequence encodes CASSARDRGADTQYF. The chain has TRBV5-6 and TRBJ2-3, with 10 bases fitting TRBD1. Looked up from germline, CDR1 is SGHDT and CDR2 is YYEEEE. V dropped 4 bases and J dropped 4; count of bases not matched to a gene: 6. The CDR3 is 15 amino acids.

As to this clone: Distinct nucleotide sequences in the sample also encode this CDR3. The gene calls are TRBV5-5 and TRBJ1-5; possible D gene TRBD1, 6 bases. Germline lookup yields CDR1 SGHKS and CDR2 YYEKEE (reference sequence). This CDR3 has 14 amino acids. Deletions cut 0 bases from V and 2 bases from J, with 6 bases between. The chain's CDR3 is CASSLGTGNQPQHF. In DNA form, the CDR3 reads TGTGCCAGCAGCTTGGGGACAGGCAATCAGCCCCAGCATTTT.

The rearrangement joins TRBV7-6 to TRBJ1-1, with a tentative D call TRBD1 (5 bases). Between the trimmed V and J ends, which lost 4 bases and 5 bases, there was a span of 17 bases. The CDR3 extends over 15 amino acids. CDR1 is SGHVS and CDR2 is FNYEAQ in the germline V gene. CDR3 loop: CASSSSTGGRTEAFF. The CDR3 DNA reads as TGTGCCAGCAGCTCTAGCACCGGGGGTCGAACTGAAGCTTTCTTT.

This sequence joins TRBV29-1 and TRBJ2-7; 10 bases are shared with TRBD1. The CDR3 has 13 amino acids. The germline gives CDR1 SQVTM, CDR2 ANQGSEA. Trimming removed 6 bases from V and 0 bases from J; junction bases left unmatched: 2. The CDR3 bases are TGCAGCGTGGGACAGGGGACCTCCTACGAGCAGTACTTC. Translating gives CSVGQGTSYEQYF.

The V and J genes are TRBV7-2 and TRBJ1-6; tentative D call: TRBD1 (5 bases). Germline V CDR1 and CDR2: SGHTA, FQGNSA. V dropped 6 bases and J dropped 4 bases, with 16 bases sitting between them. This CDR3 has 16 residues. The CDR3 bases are TGTGCCAGCAGTAAGAATCAGGGTAGTTATAATTCACCCCTCCACTTT. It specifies CASSKNQGSYNSPLHF.

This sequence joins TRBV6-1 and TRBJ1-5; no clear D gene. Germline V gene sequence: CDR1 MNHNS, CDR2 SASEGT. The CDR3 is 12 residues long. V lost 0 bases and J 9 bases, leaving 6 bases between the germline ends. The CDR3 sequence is CASSEAGGPQHF. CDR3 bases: TGTGCCAGCAGTGAAGCGGGAGGGCCCCAGCATTTT.

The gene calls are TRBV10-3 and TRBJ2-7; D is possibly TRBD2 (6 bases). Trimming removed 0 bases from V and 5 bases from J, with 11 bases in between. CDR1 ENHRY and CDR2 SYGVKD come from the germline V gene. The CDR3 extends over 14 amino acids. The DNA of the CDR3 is TGTGCCATCAGTGAGTCGGCGGGGCGGGACGAGCAGTACTTC. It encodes CAISESAGRDEQYF.

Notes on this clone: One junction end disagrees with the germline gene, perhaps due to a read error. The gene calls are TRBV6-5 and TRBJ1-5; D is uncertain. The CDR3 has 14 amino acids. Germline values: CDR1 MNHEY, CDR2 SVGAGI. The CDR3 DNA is TGTGCCAGCAGTTATTTGGGCAGCAATCAGCCCCAGAATTTT. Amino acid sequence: CASSYLGSNQPQNF.

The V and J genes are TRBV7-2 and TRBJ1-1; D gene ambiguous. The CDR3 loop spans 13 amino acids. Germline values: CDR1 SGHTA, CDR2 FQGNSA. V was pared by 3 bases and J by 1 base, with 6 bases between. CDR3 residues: CASSLNGNTEAFF. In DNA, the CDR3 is TGTGCCAGCAGCTTGAACGGGAACACTGAAGCTTTCTTT.

In DNA, the CDR3 is TGTGCCACCGAAACTAGGACAGGGAAAACCGGTGGCTACACCTTC. Protein: CATETRTGKTGGYTF. The chain recombines TRBV10-3 with TRBJ1-2, with 8 nucleotides matching TRBD1. Germline V CDR1 and CDR2: ENHRY, SYGVKD. J lost 7 bases, V lost 10 bases, and 17 bases had no gene match. This CDR3 is 15 amino acids long.

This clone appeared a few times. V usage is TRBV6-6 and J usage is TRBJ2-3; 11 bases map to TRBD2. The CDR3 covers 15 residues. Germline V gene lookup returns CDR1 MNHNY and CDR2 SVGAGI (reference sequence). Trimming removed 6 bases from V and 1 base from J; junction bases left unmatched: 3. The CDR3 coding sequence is TGTGCCAGCAGCAATAGCGGGAGGGGCACAGATACGCAGTATTTT. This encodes CASSNSGRGTDTQYF.

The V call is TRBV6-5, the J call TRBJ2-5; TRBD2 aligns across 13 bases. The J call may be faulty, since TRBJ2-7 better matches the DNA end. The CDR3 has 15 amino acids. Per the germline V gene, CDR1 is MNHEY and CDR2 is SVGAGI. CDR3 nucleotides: TGTGCCAGCAGTTCCCGGACTAGCGGGGGATACGAGCAGTACTTC. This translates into CASSSRTSGGYEQYF.

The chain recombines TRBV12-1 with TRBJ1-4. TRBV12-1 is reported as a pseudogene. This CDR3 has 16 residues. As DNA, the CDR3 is TGTGCCAGCAGACGAGACTGGGTTTCGGCTAATGAAAAACTGTTTTTT. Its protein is CASRRDWVSANEKLFF.

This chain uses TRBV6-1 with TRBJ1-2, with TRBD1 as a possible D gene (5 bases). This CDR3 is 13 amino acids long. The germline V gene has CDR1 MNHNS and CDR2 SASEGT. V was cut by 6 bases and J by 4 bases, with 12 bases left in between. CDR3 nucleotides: TGTGCCAGCAGAACACAGGAGCTCTATGGCTACACCTTC. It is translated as CASRTQELYGYTF.

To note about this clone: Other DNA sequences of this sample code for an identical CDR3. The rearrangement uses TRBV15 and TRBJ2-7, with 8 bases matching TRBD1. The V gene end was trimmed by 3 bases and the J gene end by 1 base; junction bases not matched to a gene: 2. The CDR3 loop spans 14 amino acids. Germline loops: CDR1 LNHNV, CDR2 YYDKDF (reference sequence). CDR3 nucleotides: TGTGCCACCAGCAGGGACAGGGCTTCCTACGAGCAGTACTTC. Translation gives CATSRDRASYEQYF.

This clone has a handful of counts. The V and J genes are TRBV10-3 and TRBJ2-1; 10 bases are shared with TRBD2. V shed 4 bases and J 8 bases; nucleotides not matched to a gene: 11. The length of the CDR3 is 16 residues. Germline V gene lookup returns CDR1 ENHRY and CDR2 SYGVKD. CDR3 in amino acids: CAISGGTSEFFYEQFF. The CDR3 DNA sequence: TGTGCCATCAGTGGGGGGACTAGCGAATTTTTCTATGAGCAGTTCTTC.

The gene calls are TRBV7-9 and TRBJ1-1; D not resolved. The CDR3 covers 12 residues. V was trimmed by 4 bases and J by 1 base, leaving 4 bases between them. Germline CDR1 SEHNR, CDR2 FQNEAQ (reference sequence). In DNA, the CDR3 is TGTGCCAGCAGCTGGCAGAACACTGAAGCTTTCTTT. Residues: CASSWQNTEAFF.

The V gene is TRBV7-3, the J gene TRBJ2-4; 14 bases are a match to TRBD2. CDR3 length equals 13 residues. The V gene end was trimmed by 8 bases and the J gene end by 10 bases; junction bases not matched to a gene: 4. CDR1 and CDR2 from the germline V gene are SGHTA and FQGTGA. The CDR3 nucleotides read TGTGCCAGCTCCGGACTAGCGGGGGGTATTCAGTACTTC. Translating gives CASSGLAGGIQYF.